One T cell receptor (beta chain) is described in this entry. The antigen remains undetermined. The data belong to a study of cytomegalovirus exposure and HLA in healthy donors. The CDR3 totals 19 residues. Losses at the gene ends were 0 bases for V and 4 bases for J; bases not matched to a gene: 16. Germline CDR1 reads SGHDN; CDR2 reads FVKESK. With 60 Vbeta and 13 Jbeta primers, the PCR was carried out. Repertoires were generated with immunoSEQ multiplex PCR, while TCRdb's copy carries only in-frame clones and drops some. The table includes 150,000 to 200,000 clones, roughly 79% detected once. Study-wide points: DRB1 had the most TCR associations and HLA-C the fewest, a later analysis found, with rates varying by HLA locus.

V usage is TRBV14 and J usage is TRBJ2-3, with 7 positions matching TRBD2. The sample consisted of PBMCs. The sequence came from a man in his fifties or sixties in good health and CMV-seropositive. CDR3 amino acids: CASSQEWGKRGFGPDTQYF. The DNA for the CDR3 is TGTGCCAGCAGCCAAGAATGGGGAAAGCGGGGCTTCGGCCCAGATACGCAGTATTTT.